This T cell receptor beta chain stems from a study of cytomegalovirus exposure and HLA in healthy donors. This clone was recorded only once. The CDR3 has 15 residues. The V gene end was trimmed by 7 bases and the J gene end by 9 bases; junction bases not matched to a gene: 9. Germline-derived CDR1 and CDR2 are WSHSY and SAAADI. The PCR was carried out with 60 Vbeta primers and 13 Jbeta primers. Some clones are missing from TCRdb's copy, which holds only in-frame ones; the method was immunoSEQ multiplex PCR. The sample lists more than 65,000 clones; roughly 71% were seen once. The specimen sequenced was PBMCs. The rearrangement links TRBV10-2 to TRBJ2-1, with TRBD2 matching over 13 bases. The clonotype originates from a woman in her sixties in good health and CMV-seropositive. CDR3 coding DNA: TGCGCCAGCACCCCCAGGACTAGCGGGGGTGGTGAGCAGTTCTTC. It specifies CASTPRTSGGGEQFF.